The TCR beta chain under discussion was sequenced for a study of T cell responses to AZD1222 COVID-19 vaccine (dated by TCRdb to the early 2020s). About the full investigation: A total of about 230 trial participants underwent TCR sequencing, of whom about 200 received two doses of AZD1222 and around 26 received two doses of the MenACWY control vaccine. Enrollment into the trials was organized by age into subgroups of 18-55, 56-69 and 70-plus years, and those subgroups contained roughly 150, 30 and 60 TCR-sequenced participants, respectively. Study-wide findings and limitations: The whole spike protein was spanned by vaccine-associated CD4 TCRs, and dominant responses were seen in regions 160-218 and 743-854. Only six AZD1222 recipients were SARS-CoV-2 seropositive at baseline, limiting conclusions about previously exposed vaccinees. Because no day 14 peak-response samples were available, the repertoires could be characterized only after the peak T cell response. Reportedly, almost half of the unique spike-specific TCRs recognized epitopes lying outside the regions that are mutated in the B.1.351 and B.1.1.7 variants. Participants were mostly white British and included more females than males, and it was suggested by the authors that clonal diversity may have been underestimated. The 56-69-year group was small, and its depth increase did not reach significance, likely because of low power. A significant rise in spike-specific TCR breadth and depth was observed after two AZD1222 doses relative to day 0 and relative to MenACWY recipients.

About this clone itself: The specificity of this receptor is unknown. No much larger clone is present one base from it, and per-base qualities are unavailable.

According to the study, the label for this sample's time point signals: about 28 days (+/-7) after the second vaccine dose. AZD1222 recipients whose second dose came at about 4 weeks and those whose second dose came at about 12 weeks were combined into one group, since spike-specific TCR depth and breadth did not differ between the two schedules. Vaccinee samples came from UK trials COV001 and COV002, including a single-blind randomized controlled phase 2/3 trial of AZD1222 (ChAdOx1 nCoV-19) in healthy adults. For TCRbeta chain sequencing, PBMC samples from trial participants were taken at day 0 and at day 28 after the second dose. The CDR3 regions of human TCRbeta chains were subjected to immunosequencing. The study's processing was this. TCRs in the repertoires were matched against a reference library of SARS-CoV-2-specific TCRs that had been generated with the MIRA antigen-specificity platform. Breadth was defined as the fraction of unique TCRs that were SARS-CoV-2-associated, and depth was defined as the fraction of total T cells that were SARS-CoV-2-associated. Using the MIRA data, each spike-specific TCR was assigned both to the spike region to which the TCR was reactive and to a CD4 or CD8 class. Log10-transformed breadth and depth values were compared by one-way ANOVA with Sidak's multiple comparisons tests. As stored in TCRdb, this immuneACCESS dataset retains in-frame rearrangements with V and J assigned. A fraction of the clones does not appear; measured against another copy, unresolved V genes explain less than half of the discrepancy, and the remainder lacks a known reason. V and J calls and clone size follow that table, whereas D and trimming were derived from the DNA. Counted in this sample were 140,000 to 150,000 clones; roughly 90% of them appeared once. Jointly, the top ten make up less than 2.5% of the sample.

The germline V gene yields MNHEY for CDR1 and SVGAGI for CDR2. The CDR3 spans 15 residues, from the cysteine through the phenylalanine. Just the 45-base CDR3 DNA is kept, in frame starting at base 1. Between the V and J ends, shortened by 2 bases and 2 bases respectively, the junction contains 7 bases. The sequence is built from TRBV6-5 and TRBJ1-6; no confident D gene assignment can be made. The clonotype originates from an adult who received the AZD1222 COVID-19 vaccine. The sequences come from peripheral blood, collected 28 days after the second AZD1222 dose. The CDR3 protein sequence reads: CASSYRITYNSPLHF. The bases read TGTGCCAGCAGTTACAGGATTACCTATAATTCACCCCTCCACTTT.